This is a list of T cell receptor beta chains from one sample in a study of OX40 agonist ivuxolimab in advanced cancers. Only in-frame clones appear in the TCRdb table, and some are missing; sequencing was by immunoSEQ multiplex PCR. The sample has roughly 50,000 clones; around 89% are singletons. The sequences come from CD4+ or CD8+ T cells sorted from blood, collected in a trial of the OX40 agonist ivuxolimab. All receptors come from an adult with an advanced solid tumor such as melanoma, head and neck, liver or kidney cancer. Both conserved end residues are part of each CDR3. A D gene is named only where the DNA matches it firmly. Clone size is shown for a subset of rows, as once, few, many or a class of expanded clone.

J gene | clone size | D gene | V gene | CDR3 DNA | CDR3 protein
TRBJ1-4 | . | . | TRBV14 | TGTGCCAGCAGCCAAGATTACAGCTCTGCAACTAATGAAAAACTGTTTTTT | CASSQDYSSATNEKLFF
TRBJ2-3 | few | TRBD1 | TRBV19 | TGTGCCAGTAGCCCCCGAGGCAGGGGGCCCACAGATACGCAGTATTTT | CASSPRGRGPTDTQYF
TRBJ2-1 | . | . | TRBV5-5 | TGTGCCAGCAGCTTGTCCTATTACAATGAGCAGTTCTTC | CASSLSYYNEQFF
TRBJ1-6 | few | . | TRBV27 | TGTGCCAGCAGTCCCCTGCCGTCTGGTTCACCCCTCCACTTT | CASSPLPSGSPLHF
TRBJ2-7 | few | . | TRBV28 | TGTGCCAGCAGTTTCTTTCAGGACCCCTACGAGCAGTACTTC | CASSFFQDPYEQYF
TRBJ2-3 | once | . | TRBV19 | TGTGCCAGTAGTATTGGGGGGACTTGGGATACGCAGTATTTT | CASSIGGTWDTQYF
TRBJ2-3 | . | TRBD2 | TRBV5-8 | TGTGCCAGCAGCCCGGTTAGCGGGGGGGACACAGATACGCAGTATTTT | CASSPVSGGDTDTQYF
TRBJ2-2 | . | TRBD1 | TRBV11-1 | TGTGCCAGCAGCCCCCGGGACAGGGTGGGAGCCGGGGAGCTGTTTTTT | CASSPRDRVGAGELFF
TRBJ2-7 | few | . | TRBV7-9 | TGTGCCAGCAGCTTGGACGACCGATACGAGCAGTACTTC | CASSLDDRYEQYF
TRBJ1-4 | once | . | TRBV5-5 | TGTGCCAGCAGCTTGGCAGAGCTCCTGACAACTAATGAAAAACTGTTTTTT | CASSLAELLTTNEKLFF
TRBJ2-7 | . | . | TRBV7-9 | TGTGCCAGCAGCTTATCATTGAGCGAGCAGTACTTC | CASSLSLSEQYF
TRBJ1-3 | . | . | TRBV2 | TGTGCCAGCAGTGATTCTGCGGGCTCTGGAAACACCATATATTTT | CASSDSAGSGNTIYF
TRBJ2-7 | . | . | TRBV11-2 | TGTGCCAGCAGCCCCTACTGGGACCTCTACGAGCAGTACTTC | CASSPYWDLYEQYF
TRBJ2-7 | . | . | TRBV7-2 | TGTGCCAGCAGCTTACCCGGGACGCGGGCTGCCTACGAGCAGTACTTC | CASSLPGTRAAYEQYF
TRBJ2-7 | . | . | TRBV5-6 | TGTGCCAGCAGCTTGGCCGGGGGTAATTACGAGCAGTACTTC | CASSLAGGNYEQYF
TRBJ2-4 | . | TRBD2 | TRBV27 | TGTGCCAGCAGTTTATCGGGGGAGGGCCGCAAAAACATTCAGTACTTC | CASSLSGEGRKNIQYF
TRBJ2-2 | . | . | TRBV11-2 | TGTGCCAGCAGCTTAGTGTGGGGTCCCGGGGAGCTGTTTTTT | CASSLVWGPGELFF
TRBJ2-1 | . | . | TRBV28 | TGTGCCAGCAGTTTATACGGGAGCAACAATGAGCAGTTCTTC | CASSLYGSNNEQFF
TRBJ2-1 | . | TRBD2 | TRBV6-1 | TGTGCCAGCAGTAAGGACCGGACTAGCTTCAATGAGCAGTTCTTC | CASSKDRTSFNEQFF
TRBJ2-7 | . | . | TRBV6-1 | TGTGCCAGCAGTGTTCGGGCCGCAGATACCTACGAGCAGTACTTC | CASSVRAADTYEQYF
TRBJ1-1 | . | . | TRBV5-1 | TGCGCCAGCAGCTTGAGTGACTTGAACACTGAAGCTTTCTTT | CASSLSDLNTEAFF
TRBJ2-3 | . | TRBD2 | TRBV11-2 | TGTGCCAGCAGCTTCACTAGCGGGAGGGCCACAGATACGCAGTATTTT | CASSFTSGRATDTQYF
TRBJ2-7 | . | . | TRBV7-9 | TGTGCCAGCAGCCGAATCGGACACCCCGACGAGCAGTACTTC | CASSRIGHPDEQYF